This T cell receptor (beta chain) was documented in a study of T cell changes during pregnancy in multiple sclerosis. TCRdb's table, derived via immunoSEQ multiplex PCR, lists solely in-frame clones and lacks some. Of around 77,000 clones in the sample, more than 90% were seen once. The CDR3 contains 14 residues. CDR1 is SGHRS and CDR2 is YFSETQ in the germline V gene. Trimming shortened V by 9 bases and J by 4 bases, and 17 bases separated the two germline ends. The chain couples TRBV5-1 to TRBJ2-1, with a tentative D call TRBD1 (7 bases). This clonotype was sampled from a female donor with multiple sclerosis, enrolled in a pregnancy study. The material was peripheral blood, obtained in the third trimester of pregnancy. DNA for the CDR3: TGCGCCACCTCGATGGAGGGGGCTTACAATGAGCAGTTCTTC. Its translation: CATSMEGAYNEQFF.